The sample holds a few counts of the clone carrying this T cell receptor beta chain. The antigen remains undetermined. Expressed TCRB transcripts were sequenced because the isolated RNA had all been reverse transcribed beforehand. Produced via immunoSEQ multiplex PCR; TCRdb's table is partial and in-frame only. Altogether 150,000 to 200,000 clones are present, around 8.4% being singletons, with the ten largest covering more than 0.5%. The sample is drawn from a study of beta chain features in type 1 diabetes. Study in general: Over all samples combined, more than 90,000,000 sorted cells were examined. Study-level points and caveats: There were fewer insertions and more deletions at the VDJ junctions of type 1 diabetes patients. TCRB CDR3 length was moderately but significantly reduced in all four CD4+ subsets of Type 1 diabetes patients.

CD4+ naive, central memory, regulatory and stem cell-like memory cells were sorted via CD45RO/CCR7/CD25/CD127/CD95/CD27. The sequence derives from a woman between 18 and 29 years old with type 1 diabetes. The sample was central memory CD4+ T cells from blood.

CDR3: CASTNTGTQADTQYF. Written as DNA, the CDR3 is TGTGCCAGCACAAACACTGGGACTCAGGCAGATACGCAGTATTTT. This rearrangement joins TRBV11-2 to TRBJ2-3; a possible D gene is TRBD2 (6 bases). Per the germline V gene, CDR1 is SGHAT and CDR2 is FQNNGV. Trimming left V 7 bases short and J 4 bases short, with 18 bases between. The CDR3 spans 15 residues. Variable domain in full (rest from reference TRBV11-2 and TRBJ2-3): EAGVAQSPRYKIIEKRQSVAFWCNPISGHATLYWYQQILGQGPKLLIQFQNNGVVDDSQLPKDRFSAERLKGVDSTLKIQPAKLEDSAVYLCASTNTGTQADTQYFGPGTRLTVL.